These T cell receptor beta chains were read from a single sample in a study of blood T cell repertoires in COVID-19. Some clones are missing from TCRdb's copy, which holds only in-frame ones; the method was immunoSEQ multiplex PCR. Counted here are approximately 280,000 clones, over 75% occurring once; the ten biggest clones make up 4.5% to 6%. Sequenced input: peripheral blood. The receptors here all came from a man aged 45 to 65 with active or convalescent COVID-19. Each CDR3 is given without its conserved first and last residue.

V	J	length	CDR3
TRBV19	TRBJ1-5	12	AGAPNGGNQPQH
TRBV18	TRBJ2-1	17	ASSPPTGTSGGGGNEQF
TRBV6-5	TRBJ2-7	11	ASRPGGAYEQY
TRBV9	TRBJ1-3	14	ASSVGQTVSGNTIY
TRBV7-9	TRBJ2-7	12	ASSALTGGYEQY
TRBV15	TRBJ1-5	14	ATSRGGGGSGQPQH
TRBV5-1	TRBJ2-1	15	ASSLARGLAGGNEQF
TRBV19	TRBJ1-6	13	ASQSNRDRNSPLH
TRBV9	TRBJ2-7	11	ASSVGDTYEQY
TRBV6-6	TRBJ2-7	10	ASRPGGYEQY
TRBV28	TRBJ2-7	11	ASSGSSVDEQY
TRBV28	TRBJ2-1	11	AGASPSYNEQF
TRBV5-1	TRBJ2-7	12	ASSPGQGPYEQY
TRBV3-1/TRBV3-2	TRBJ2-3	11	ASSPGAPDTQY
TRBV7-3	TRBJ1-1	11	ASSLNTNTEAF
TRBV18	TRBJ1-6	14	ASSQNTQGANSPLH
TRBV6-6	TRBJ2-3	12	ASTGGRATDTQY
TRBV12-3/TRBV12-4	TRBJ2-7	9	ASSPGYEQY
TRBV7-6	TRBJ2-5	13	ASSLGPDPRETQY
TRBV2	TRBJ1-3	13	ASRLDSNSGNTIY
TRBV18	TRBJ1-3	13	ASSPAEGSGNTIY
TRBV2	TRBJ1-5	11	ASSEVSPLAQH
TRBV6-5	TRBJ1-5	12	ASRSTGRGQPQH
TRBV4-2	TRBJ2-2	14	ASSQGPSGNTGELF
TRBV6-5	TRBJ1-2	12	ASISFTGEGGYT
TRBV3-1/TRBV3-2	TRBJ2-7	12	ASSQLTGRVEQY
TRBV9	TRBJ1-6	12	ASSALSEGSPLH
TRBV9	TRBJ1-4	13	ASSVGGPTNEKLF
TRBV7-2	TRBJ2-7	11	ASSFGERYEQY
TRBV4-1	TRBJ1-5	12	ASSQGQVNQPQH
TRBV12-3/TRBV12-4	TRBJ1-3	10	ASSEARNTIY
TRBV5-6	TRBJ2-7	12	ASSSGGGSYEQY
TRBV5-1	TRBJ1-2	11	ASSLEQGSGYT
TRBV18	TRBJ1-2	13	ASSPGRGDTYGYT
TRBV6-6	TRBJ2-3	14	ASSTLAGAAGDTQY
TRBV6-6	TRBJ2-5	13	ASRRLAGGWETQY
TRBV15	TRBJ1-5	14	ATSRDTGTGLQPQH
TRBV19	TRBJ2-5	12	ASSIQGTEETQY
TRBV10-3	TRBJ1-1	12	AIRGAAENTEAF
TRBV11-3	TRBJ2-5	12	ASSAAGAQETQY
TRBV2	TRBJ1-4	12	ASAPGTGDEKLF
TRBV7-9	TRBJ2-7	10	ASSSTRAEQY
TRBV7-9	TRBJ1-3	15	ASSLGQGGPSGNTIY
TRBV7-9	TRBJ1-2	12	ASSSTSFHYGYT
TRBV19	TRBJ1-1	12	ASSTWAGSTEAF
TRBV30	TRBJ1-6	12	AWSGGHSVSPLH
TRBV6-5	TRBJ2-3	13	ASKGIEDEKDTQY
TRBV27	TRBJ1-2	11	ASGAPRDYGYT
TRBV9	TRBJ2-3	13	ASSVSGRATDTQY
TRBV27	TRBJ2-1	16	ASSEPGLASGGWDEQF
TRBV24-1	TRBJ2-5	12	ATSRQGAQETQY
TRBV24-1	TRBJ2-1	13	ATSDLGMGRHEQF
TRBV5-1	TRBJ2-7	13	ASTPGTGRRSEQY
TRBV3-1/TRBV3-2	TRBJ1-4	13	ASSQEQGWNEKLF